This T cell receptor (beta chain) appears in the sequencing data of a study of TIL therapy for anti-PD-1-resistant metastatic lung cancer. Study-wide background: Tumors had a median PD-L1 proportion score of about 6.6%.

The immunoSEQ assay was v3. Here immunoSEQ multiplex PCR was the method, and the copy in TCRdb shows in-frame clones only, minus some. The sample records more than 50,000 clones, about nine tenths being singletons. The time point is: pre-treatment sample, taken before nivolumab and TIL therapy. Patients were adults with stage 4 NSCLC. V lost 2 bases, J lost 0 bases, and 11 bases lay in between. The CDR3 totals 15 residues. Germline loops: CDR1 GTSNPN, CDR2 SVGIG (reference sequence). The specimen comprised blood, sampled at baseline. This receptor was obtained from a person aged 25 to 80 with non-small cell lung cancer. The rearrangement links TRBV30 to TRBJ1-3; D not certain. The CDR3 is CAWSPPGSSGNTIYF. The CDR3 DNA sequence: TGTGCCTGGAGTCCCCCGGGAAGCTCTGGAAACACCATATATTTT.